Following are 27 T cell receptor beta chains from one sample sequenced in a study of control samples from healthy donors and cancer patients. Profiled with immunoSEQ multiplex PCR; TCRdb holds only in-frame clones, not every one. Seen here are approximately 120,000 clones, about 89% observed once, and the top ten hold approximately 15%. Specimen: blood. These receptors were obtained from a woman aged 45-59 years in good health.

The rearrangement uses TRBV5-6 and TRBJ1-2, with no clear D. The V gene lost 1 base and the J gene lost 3 bases, with 7 bases spanning the gap. The CDR3 spans 13 residues. CDR1 SGHDT and CDR2 YYEEEE come from the germline V gene. CDR3 bases: TGTGCCAGCAGCTTGAACACCTACTATGGCTACACCTTC. This gives the protein CASSLNTYYGYTF.

J is TRBJ2-7 and V is TRBV7-8; weak D call: TRBD2 (5 bases). CDR3 length: 15 amino acids. V dropped 5 bases and J dropped 7 bases, with 21 bases sitting between them. Germline V gene sequence: CDR1 SGHVS, CDR2 FQNEAQ. This CDR3 reads CASSPPPEGLLEQYV. The CDR3 coding sequence is TGTGCCAGCAGCCCCCCGCCCGAGGGCCTTTTAGAGCAGTACGTC.

This clone has only a few counts. The genes are TRBV30 and TRBJ1-2, with D unclear. The CDR3 totals 12 residues. The V gene lost 5 bases and the J gene lost 3 bases, with 10 bases spanning the gap. CDR1 is GTSNPN and CDR2 is SVGIG in the germline V gene (reference sequence). The CDR3 loop reads CAWEEGDYGYTF. The CDR3 bases are TGTGCCTGGGAAGAGGGAGACTATGGCTACACCTTC.

This clone was picked up one time. The sample has other DNA sequences that encode this CDR3 too. This rearrangement joins TRBV6-5 to TRBJ1-1; D gene unclear. There are 15 residues in the CDR3. Germline CDR1 is MNHEY and CDR2 is SVGAGI. Trimming removed 2 bases from V and 10 bases from J, with 20 bases in between. The CDR3 loop reads CASSYNPGTPSAAFF. The CDR3 DNA reads TGTGCCAGCAGTTACAATCCCGGCACTCCCAGTGCAGCTTTCTTT.

The chain couples TRBV21-1 to TRBJ2-7. TRBV21-1 is noted as a pseudogene. The CDR3 extends over 15 amino acids. The CDR3 DNA reads as TGTGCCAGCAGCAAACCCCGACCATGTAACGTGGACCAGTACGTC. This translates into CASSKPRPCNVDQYV.

The V call is TRBV20-1, the J call TRBJ2-1, with D hard to call. Trimming cost V 1 base and J 6 bases, with 4 bases left between them. Germline values: CDR1 DFQATT, CDR2 SNEGSKA (reference sequence). The CDR3 loop spans 11 amino acids. This chain's CDR3 is CSARGPNEQFF. The CDR3 DNA reads TGCAGTGCTAGAGGCCCCAATGAGCAGTTCTTC.

The chain recombines TRBV3-1 (or the pseudogene TRBV3-2) with TRBJ1-3; D not certain. CDR1 is LGHDT, CDR2 YNNKEL, per germline (reference sequence). The CDR3 runs 14 residues. V was cut by 1 base and J by 0 bases, with 4 bases left in between. CDR3 in amino acids: CASSQGPSGNTIYF. The CDR3 DNA sequence: TGTGCCAGCAGCCAAGGTCCCTCTGGAAACACCATATATTTT.

The chain's CDR3 is CASRTGATSNYGYTF. The CDR3 DNA sequence: TGTGCCAGCCGGACAGGGGCTACTTCTAACTATGGCTACACCTTC. This chain connects TRBV19 to TRBJ1-2; TRBD1 agrees at 9 bases. The CDR3 runs to 15 residues. Trimming took 9 bases from V and 0 from J; bases not matched to a gene: 8. Germline lookup yields CDR1 LNHDA and CDR2 SQIVND (reference sequence).

The chain couples TRBV7-8 to TRBJ2-3, with a weak D call TRBD2 (5 bases). Germline V lookup: CDR1 SGHVS, CDR2 FQNEAQ. This CDR3 is built from 21 residues. The V end lost 0 bases, the J end lost 0 bases, and 25 bases lay between the germline ends. The CDR3 sequence: CASSLAPMDFWGTNSTDTQYF. CDR3 DNA: TGTGCCAGCAGCTTAGCTCCCATGGACTTCTGGGGAACTAATAGCACAGATACGCAGTATTTT.

This clone was seen a single time. The CDR3 sequence: CASTGQGFGYTF. CDR3 nucleotide sequence: TGTGCCAGTACGGGACAGGGCTTTGGCTACACCTTC. The J gene is TRBJ1-2, the V gene TRBV7-2; the match to TRBD1 covers 9 bases. The length of the CDR3 is 12 residues. In germline, CDR1 is SGHTA, CDR2 FQGNSA. Trimming took 9 bases from V and 7 from J; bases not matched to a gene: 6.

This chain joins TRBV7-2 and TRBJ2-6; D gene ambiguous. CDR1 SGHTA and CDR2 FQGNSA come from the germline V gene. This CDR3 comprises 16 residues. Trimming removed 1 base at V and 1 base at J, with 8 bases between. CDR3 bases: TGTGCCAGCAGCTTAGAATACAGTTCTGGGGCCAACGTCCTGACTTTC. Its protein is CASSLEYSSGANVLTF.

The genes are TRBV18 and TRBJ2-5; either TRBD1 or TRBD2 may fit D (5 bases each). Germline CDR1 is KGHSH and CDR2 is LQKENI. CDR3 length: 16 amino acids. Trimming cost V 5 bases and J 7 bases, with 23 bases left between them. The CDR3 sequence: CASSASRGSHGGTQYF. Written as DNA, the CDR3 is TGTGCCAGCTCAGCCAGCCGGGGCTCCCACGGAGGGACCCAGTACTTC.

This clone was observed a few times. This chain links TRBV6-4 with TRBJ2-2, with 8 bases identical to TRBD1. Germline V gene data show CDR1 as MRHNA and CDR2 as SNTAGT. There are 14 residues in the CDR3. Trimming removed 5 bases from V and 3 bases from J; junction bases left unmatched: 2. The CDR3 reads CASSSDRDTGELFF. The CDR3 DNA is TGTGCCAGCAGTTCGGACAGGGACACCGGGGAGCTGTTTTTT.

The rearrangement uses TRBV11-3 and TRBJ1-3; no definite D call. The CDR3 is 12 amino acids. Germline CDR1 is SGHNT and CDR2 is YENEEA. Trimming took off 5 bases at V and 8 bases at J, with 10 bases between the two ends. The CDR3 region has the DNA TGTGCCAGCAGCGCCGAAGGAGACACCATATATTTT. Translation: CASSAEGDTIYF.

The chain joins TRBV21-1 to TRBJ2-5. TRBV21-1 is an annotated pseudogene. The CDR3 has 16 residues. The CDR3 region is CATLPTLGNGRETQYF. The CDR3 nucleotides read TGTGCCACCCTACCCACTTTAGGCAACGGCCGTGAGACCCAGTACTTC.

This clone has only one observation. The V call is TRBV5-6, the J call TRBJ2-2; no clear D. The CDR3 loop spans 13 amino acids. The V gene's germline CDR1 is SGHDT and CDR2 YYEEEE. V was trimmed by 1 base and J by 5 bases, leaving 6 bases between them. The CDR3 DNA sequence: TGTGCCAGCAGCTTGTGGGAAACCGGGGAGCTGTTTTTT. This gives the protein CASSLWETGELFF.

This chain uses TRBV11-2 with TRBJ2-1; 10 bases fit TRBD2. Germline V gives CDR1 SGHAT, CDR2 FQNNGV. V lost 4 bases to trimming and J lost 9 bases; unmatched junction nucleotides: 6. This CDR3 contains 14 residues. CDR3 sequence reads: CASSSGTSDLEQFF. The CDR3 bases are TGTGCCAGCAGCTCCGGGACTAGCGATCTTGAGCAGTTCTTC. Looking up the rest from reference TRBV11-2 and TRBJ2-1 gives the full variable domain: EAGVAQSPRYKIIEKRQSVAFWCNPISGHATLYWYQQILGQGPKLLIQFQNNGVVDDSQLPKDRFSAERLKGVDSTLKIQPAKLEDSAVYLCASSSGTSDLEQFFGPGTRLTVL.

The rearrangement uses TRBV7-2 and TRBJ1-3; weak D call: TRBD1 (5 bases). Per germline, CDR1 SGHTA and CDR2 FQGNSA. The CDR3 covers 14 residues. V was shortened by 1 base and J by 2 bases, with 6 bases between the two germline ends. CDR3 sequence (DNA): TGTGCCAGCAGCTTAGTCAGGGCTGGAAACACCATATATTTT. Protein product: CASSLVRAGNTIYF.

The rearrangement joins TRBV23-1 to TRBJ2-4, with D possibly called TRBD1 or TRBD2 (7 bases each). TRBV23-1 is flagged as an ORF with uncertain function. This CDR3 is built from 17 residues. Trimming pared 1 base from V and 2 bases from J, leaving 15 bases between. This CDR3 is CASSQLGGGKTKNIQYF. The DNA of the CDR3 is TGCGCCAGCAGTCAATTGGGAGGGGGCAAAACCAAAAACATTCAGTACTTC.

The genes are TRBV4-3 and TRBJ2-3; 9 bases match TRBD2. Trimming removed 0 bases from V and 0 bases from J; junction bases left unmatched: 4. Germline CDR1 reads LGHNA; CDR2 reads YSLEER. This CDR3 is 17 amino acids long. This CDR3 is CASSQDGTSISTDTQYF. For the CDR3, the DNA is TGCGCCAGCAGCCAAGACGGGACTAGCATAAGCACAGATACGCAGTATTTT.

The gene calls are TRBV3-1 (or the pseudogene TRBV3-2) and TRBJ2-1; perhaps TRBD2 as D (6 bases). Looked up from germline, CDR1 is LGHDT and CDR2 is YNNKEL (reference sequence). The CDR3 is 18 amino acids. The V end was cut by 8 bases, the J end by 6 bases, with 29 bases between. The CDR3 loop is CASRRDSHDPPCPNEQFF. The CDR3 nucleotides are TGTGCCAGCCGTCGGGACTCCCACGACCCACCTTGCCCCAATGAGCAGTTCTTC.

This chain links TRBV5-1 with TRBJ2-2; 9 positions match TRBD2. Per the germline V gene, CDR1 is SGHRS and CDR2 is YFSETQ. The J segment lost 5 bases and the V segment lost 2 bases, leaving 4 bases of the junction unmatched. There are 15 residues in the CDR3. In nucleotides, the CDR3 is TGCGCCAGCAGCTTTATCGCGGGAGGGACCGGGGAGCTGTTTTTT. The encoded protein is CASSFIAGGTGELFF.

The chain recombines TRBV7-6 with TRBJ1-1; D is possibly TRBD1 (6 bases). CDR1 SGHVS and CDR2 FNYEAQ come from the germline V gene. The CDR3 covers 13 residues. V was cut by 2 bases and J by 6 bases, with 10 bases left in between. CDR3: CASSLSGAAEAFF. CDR3 in DNA: TGTGCCAGCAGCTTATCAGGGGCTGCTGAAGCTTTCTTT.

The chain has TRBV29-1 and TRBJ1-1; D not resolved. The CDR3 is 14 amino acids. Germline V lookup: CDR1 SQVTM, CDR2 ANQGSEA. V was trimmed by 5 bases and J by 0 bases, leaving 13 bases between them. The CDR3 DNA follows: TGCAGCGTTCCGGCCGGTTTTTTGAACACTGAAGCTTTCTTT. It encodes CSVPAGFLNTEAFF.

The chain recombines TRBV7-9 with TRBJ1-2; TRBD1 matches at 8 bases. The CDR3 loop spans 15 amino acids. Germline lookup yields CDR1 SEHNR and CDR2 FQNEAQ (reference sequence). Trimming removed 2 bases from V and 5 bases from J; junction bases left unmatched: 7. The CDR3 DNA sequence: TGTGCCAGCAGCTTACAGGGGGCTACGATTTATGGCTACACCTTC. Amino acid sequence: CASSLQGATIYGYTF.

This chain's CDR3 is CASSPGPYAEAFF. CDR3 in DNA: TGTGCCAGCAGTCCCGGCCCCTACGCTGAAGCTTTCTTT. The chain joins TRBV12-3 or TRBV12-4 to TRBJ1-1; D ambiguous. The CDR3 has 13 residues. The V and J ends lost 5 bases and 6 bases respectively, with 13 bases between them.

This clone was detected once. The chain carries TRBV6-2 or TRBV6-3 and TRBJ1-5, with D possibly TRBD1 on 5 matching bases. The V end lost 6 bases, the J end lost 10 bases, and 19 bases lay between the germline ends. This CDR3 comprises 14 residues. Germline loops: CDR1 MNHEY, CDR2 SVGEGT. CDR3 DNA: TGTGCCAGCAGCTCAGGGATTTTTATAACACCCCAGCATTTT. Amino acids: CASSSGIFITPQHF.